These T cell receptor beta chains were read from a single sample in a study of cytomegalovirus exposure and HLA in healthy donors. TCRdb keeps only in-frame clones here, not all; method: immunoSEQ multiplex PCR. The top ten clones hold 9% to 12% of a sample with roughly 150,000 clones, 89% of them seen once. The sample comprised PBMCs. The source of these receptors is a woman younger than 30 in good health and CMV-seropositive. Both conserved end residues are part of each CDR3. The D gene is left open where the match is weak. Clone size, where shown, is once, few, many, or a class for clones that have expanded.

TRBJ2-3,TRBV28,-,-,CASSSSGEDTQYF,TGTGCCAGCAGTTCGTCAGGGGAAGATACGCAGTATTTT
TRBJ1-2,TRBV10-2,-,-,CASSERVAGGRGYTF,TGCGCCAGCAGTGAGAGGGTAGCTGGGGGCCGTGGCTACACCTTC
TRBJ1-1,TRBV7-3,once,TRBD1,CASSRDRGHTEAFF,TGTGCCAGCAGCCGGGACAGGGGGCACACTGAAGCTTTCTTT
TRBJ1-1,TRBV30,-,TRBD1,CAWQGAAEAFF,TGTGCCTGGCAGGGGGCGGCTGAAGCTTTCTTT
TRBJ2-7,TRBV5-1,-,TRBD2,CASSSLSGRAGKQYF,TGCGCCAGCAGCTCACTTAGCGGGAGGGCGGGAAAGCAGTACTTC
TRBJ1-5,TRBV28,-,-,CASEQFDQPQHF,TGTGCGTCGGAACAGTTCGATCAGCCCCAGCATTTT
TRBJ1-1,TRBV4-3,-,-,CASSPSTRFGEAFF,TGCGCCAGCAGCCCTTCGACTAGATTCGGTGAAGCTTTCTTT
TRBJ1-1,TRBV7-8,-,-,CASSFGRSNTEAFF,TGTGCCAGCAGCTTCGGGAGATCGAACACTGAAGCTTTCTTT
TRBJ1-3,TRBV25-1,-,-,CASSESYRVGNTIYF,TGTGCCAGCAGTGAATCCTACCGAGTGGGAAACACCATATATTTT
TRBJ2-7,TRBV6-5,-,-,CASSPSPAATYEQYF,TGTGCCAGCAGTCCCTCTCCGGCGGCAACCTACGAGCAGTACTTC
TRBJ2-1,TRBV19,-,-,CASSIAATYNEQFF,TGTGCCAGTAGTATAGCAGCGACCTACAATGAGCAGTTCTTC
TRBJ2-5,TRBV6-5,-,-,CASRAGETQYF,TGTGCCAGCAGGGCGGGGGAGACCCAGTACTTC
TRBJ1-5,TRBV11-2,-,TRBD1,CASSPGTGSLQPQHF,TGTGCCAGCAGCCCGGGGACAGGGTCATTACAGCCCCAGCATTTT
TRBJ2-2,TRBV4-2,-,-,CASSQSHSGPKGGELFF,TGTGCCAGCAGCCAAAGCCATAGCGGTCCCAAGGGCGGGGAGCTGTTTTTT
TRBJ1-1,TRBV10-2,-,-,CASIEFLNTEAFF,TGCGCCAGCATAGAGTTCCTAAACACTGAAGCTTTCTTT
TRBJ2-1,TRBV7-2,-,TRBD1,CASSLGQYNEQFF,TGTGCCAGCAGCTTGGGACAGTACAATGAGCAGTTCTTC
TRBJ1-1,TRBV7-9,-,TRBD1,CASSLAQGARTEAFF,TGTGCCAGCAGCTTAGCTCAGGGGGCTAGAACTGAAGCTTTCTTT
TRBJ2-7,TRBV4-1,-,TRBD2,CASSQALAGDSLPYEQYF,TGCGCCAGCAGCCAAGCACTAGCGGGAGATTCCCTTCCCTACGAGCAGTACTTC
TRBJ1-2,TRBV19,-,-,CASSIVIGGYTF,TGTGCCAGTAGTATCGTGATCGGTGGCTACACCTTC
TRBJ2-1,TRBV5-6,-,TRBD2,CASSSFAGGYNEQFF,TGTGCCAGCAGCTCATTTGCGGGAGGGTACAATGAGCAGTTCTTC
TRBJ2-7,TRBV7-6,-,-,CASSSREGASPEQYF,TGTGCCAGCAGCTCCCGGGAGGGGGCCTCTCCCGAGCAGTACTTC
TRBJ2-1,TRBV4-2,-,-,CASSQDRGARNEQFF,TGTGCCAGCAGCCAAGACCGGGGGGCGAGGAATGAGCAGTTCTTC
TRBJ2-7,TRBV21-1,few,-,CASSRGTDLSYEQYF,TGTGCCAGCAGCCGCGGGACAGACCTCTCCTACGAGCAGTACTTC
TRBJ2-3,TRBV6-5,few,-,CASSMQGLTDTQYF,TGTGCCAGCTCCATGCAGGGGCTCACAGATACGCAGTATTTT
TRBJ2-1,TRBV5-1,-,TRBD2,CASSLGLAGGYNEQFF,TGCGCCAGCAGCTTAGGACTAGCGGGAGGGTATAATGAGCAGTTCTTC
TRBJ2-2,TRBV11-2,-,TRBD2,CASSPLAGAMGGELFF,TGTGCCAGCAGCCCCCTAGCGGGAGCGATGGGCGGGGAGCTGTTTTTT
TRBJ2-1,TRBV27,-,-,CASSLLGGEQFF,TGTGCCAGCAGTCTCCTAGGCGGTGAGCAGTTCTTC
TRBJ1-2,TRBV5-6,-,-,CASTFGRGEQGYTF,TGTGCCAGCACCTTTGGACGGGGGGAACAGGGCTACACCTTC
TRBJ2-1,TRBV1,-,-,CTSSHGGSSYNEQFF,TGCACCAGCAGCCACGGGGGAAGCTCCTACAATGAGCAGTTCTTC
TRBJ2-7,TRBV5-1,-,TRBD2,CASSLALSGGSNEQYF,TGCGCCAGCAGCTTGGCCCTAAGCGGGGGGAGTAACGAGCAGTACTTC
TRBJ2-7,TRBV4-3,-,TRBD2,CASSQDVAGVEYF,TGCGCCAGCAGCCAGGACGTAGCGGGAGTGGAGTACTTC
TRBJ2-1,TRBV5-1,-,TRBD2,CASSEVSGRADNEQFF,TGCGCCAGCAGCGAGGTTAGCGGGAGGGCCGACAATGAGCAGTTCTTC
TRBJ1-5,TRBV15,-,TRBD1,CATSRETNRGTGQPQHF,TGTGCCACCAGCAGAGAAACTAACAGGGGAACGGGTCAGCCCCAGCATTTT
TRBJ2-5,TRBV7-2,-,TRBD2,CASSSGIAGGPETQYF,TGTGCCAGCAGCTCGGGGATAGCGGGAGGGCCAGAGACCCAGTACTTC
TRBJ1-1,TRBV19,once,-,CASSIGPGSTEAFF,TGTGCCAGTAGTATAGGCCCGGGTAGCACTGAAGCTTTCTTT
TRBJ2-1,TRBV27,-,TRBD2,CASSLGDKRGDYNEQFF,TGTGCCAGCAGTCTTGGGGATAAGCGGGGGGACTACAATGAGCAGTTCTTC